This TCR beta chain was sequenced for a study of blood T cell repertoires in COVID-19. Study details: The cDNA or gDNA used as material had been derived from T cells, B-cell-depleted T cells, or PBMCs.

In germline, CDR1 is SGHRS, CDR2 YFSETQ. V shed 3 bases, J shed 6 bases, and the junction held 7 bases outside the gene matches. The CDR3 is 14 amino acids. Methods used by the authors: Nucleated cell counts were estimated from reference gene primer amplification. Only in-frame clones appear in the TCRdb table, and some are missing; sequencing was by immunoSEQ multiplex PCR. V and J calls and clone size are given by that table; D and trimming were obtained from the DNA. The table lists about 130,000 clones, approximately 80% of them singletons, with 35% to 40% in the top ten. The chain employs TRBV5-1 and TRBJ1-1, with 8 positions matching TRBD1. The material sequenced was peripheral blood. The clonotype was recovered from a man aged 40-49 years with active or convalescent COVID-19. CDR3 sequence (DNA): TGCGCCAGCAGCTCCCAGGGGGCTAAGGCTGAAGCTTTCTTT. Amino acid sequence: CASSSQGAKAEAFF. Full variable domain (rest looked up from reference TRBV5-1 and TRBJ1-1): KAGVTQTPRYLIKTRGQQVTLSCSPISGHRSVSWYQQTPGQGLQFLFEYFSETQRNKGNFPGRFSGRQFSNSRSEMNVSTLELGDSALYLCASSSQGAKAEAFFGQGTRLTVV.